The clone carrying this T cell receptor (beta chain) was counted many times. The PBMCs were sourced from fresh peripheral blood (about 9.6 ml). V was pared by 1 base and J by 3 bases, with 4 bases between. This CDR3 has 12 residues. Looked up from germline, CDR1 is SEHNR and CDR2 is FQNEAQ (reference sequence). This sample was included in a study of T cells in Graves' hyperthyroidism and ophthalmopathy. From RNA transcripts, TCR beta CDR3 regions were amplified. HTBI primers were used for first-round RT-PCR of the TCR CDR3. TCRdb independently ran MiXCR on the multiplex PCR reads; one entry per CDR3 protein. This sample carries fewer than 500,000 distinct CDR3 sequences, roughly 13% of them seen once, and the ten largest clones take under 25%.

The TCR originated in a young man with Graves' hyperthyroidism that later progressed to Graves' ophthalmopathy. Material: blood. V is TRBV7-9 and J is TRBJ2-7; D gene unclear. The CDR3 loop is CASSLDIYEQYF. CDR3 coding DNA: TGTGCCAGCAGCTTAGACATCTACGAGCAGTACTTC.